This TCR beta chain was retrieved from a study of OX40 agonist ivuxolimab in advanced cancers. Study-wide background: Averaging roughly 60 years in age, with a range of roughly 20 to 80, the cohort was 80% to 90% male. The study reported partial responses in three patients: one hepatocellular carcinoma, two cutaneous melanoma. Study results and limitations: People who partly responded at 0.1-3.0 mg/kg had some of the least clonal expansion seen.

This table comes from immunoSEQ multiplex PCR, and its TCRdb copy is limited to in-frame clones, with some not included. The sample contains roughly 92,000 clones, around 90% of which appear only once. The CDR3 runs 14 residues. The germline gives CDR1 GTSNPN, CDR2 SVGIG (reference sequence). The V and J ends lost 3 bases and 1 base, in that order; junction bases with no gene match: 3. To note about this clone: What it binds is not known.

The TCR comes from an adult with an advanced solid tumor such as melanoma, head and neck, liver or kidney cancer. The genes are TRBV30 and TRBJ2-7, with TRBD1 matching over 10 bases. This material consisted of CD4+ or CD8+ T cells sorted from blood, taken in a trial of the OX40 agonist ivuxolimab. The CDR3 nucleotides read TGTGCCTGGAGGGGACAGGGGACTTCCTACGAGCAGTACTTC. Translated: CAWRGQGTSYEQYF.